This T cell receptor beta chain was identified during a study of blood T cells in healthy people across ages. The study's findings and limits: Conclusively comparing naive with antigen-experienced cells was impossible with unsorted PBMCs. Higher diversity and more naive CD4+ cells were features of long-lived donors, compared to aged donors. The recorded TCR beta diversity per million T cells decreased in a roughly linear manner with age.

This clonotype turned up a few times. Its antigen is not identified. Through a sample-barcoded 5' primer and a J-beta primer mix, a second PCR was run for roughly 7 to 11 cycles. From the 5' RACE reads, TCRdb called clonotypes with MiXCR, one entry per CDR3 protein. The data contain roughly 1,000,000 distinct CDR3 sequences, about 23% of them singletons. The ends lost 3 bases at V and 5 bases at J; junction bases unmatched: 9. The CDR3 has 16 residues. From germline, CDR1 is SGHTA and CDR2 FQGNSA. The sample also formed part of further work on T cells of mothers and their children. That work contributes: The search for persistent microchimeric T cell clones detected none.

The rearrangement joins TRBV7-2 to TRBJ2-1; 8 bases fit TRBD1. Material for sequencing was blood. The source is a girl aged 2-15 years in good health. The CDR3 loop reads CASSLGARQGHNEQFF. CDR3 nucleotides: TGTGCCAGCAGCTTGGGGGCCCGACAGGGGCACAATGAGCAGTTCTTC. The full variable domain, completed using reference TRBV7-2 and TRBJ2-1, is GAGVSQSPSNKVTEKGKDVELRCDPISGHTALYWYRQSLGQGLEFLIYFQGNSAPDKSGLPSDRFSAERTGGSVSTLTIQRTQQEDSAVYLCASSLGARQGHNEQFFGPGTRLTVL.